Reported below is one TCR beta chain. Repertoires were generated with immunoSEQ multiplex PCR, while TCRdb's copy carries only in-frame clones and drops some. The table lists a few hundred thousand clones, approximately 91% of them singletons, with around 7.9% in the top ten. The CDR3 length is 16 residues. Germline values: CDR1 SGHVS, CDR2 FNYEAQ. The ends were cut back, 5 bases at V and 3 bases at J, with 19 bases in the middle. The data are from a study of blood T cell repertoires in COVID-19. This chain connects TRBV7-6 to TRBJ1-2; a weak D match, TRBD1 (5 bases). This receptor was taken from a woman aged 60-75 years who had recovered from COVID-19. Sequencing was done on a sample of PBMCs or T cells enriched from blood (not recorded which). For the CDR3, the DNA is TGTGCCAGCAGCCCGGGGGTTCAGGTGATGCACTATGGCTACACCTTC. It encodes CASSPGVQVMHYGYTF. Supplemented by reference TRBV7-6 and TRBJ1-2, the full variable domain reads GAGVSQSPRYKVTKRGQDVALRCDPISGHVSLYWYRQALGQGPEFLTYFNYEAQQDKSGLPNDRFSAERPEGSISTLTIQRTEQRDSAMYRCASSPGVQVMHYGYTFGSGTRLTVV.